The rows below give T cell receptor beta chains drawn from one sample of a study of blood T cell repertoires in COVID-19. TCRdb's table, derived via immunoSEQ multiplex PCR, lists solely in-frame clones and lacks some. The profile covers about 140,000 clones, with over 70% appearing a single time and over 9% taken by the ten largest. The sequencing input was PBMCs or T cells enriched from blood (not recorded which). The receptors shown here come from a man between 60 and 70 years old who had recovered from COVID-19. CDR3s include the opening cysteine and the closing phenylalanine or tryptophan. Fields, in order: V gene, J gene, D gene, clone size, CDR3 DNA, CDR3 protein. The D gene is left open where the match is weak. Clone size is given for some rows only: seen once, a few or many times, or a class if the clone is expanded.

TRBV7-2	TRBJ2-1	TRBD2	NA	TGTGCCAGCAGCTTAGCTAGCGGGAGTGTCGATGAGCAGTTCTTC	CASSLASGSVDEQFF
TRBV2	TRBJ2-5	NA	NA	TGTGCCAGCAGGAGGGGACTCCAAGAGACCCAGTACTTC	CASRRGLQETQYF
TRBV7-7	TRBJ2-3	TRBD1	NA	TGTGCCAGCAGCTTAGTGGCCGGGACAGGCACAGATACGCAGTATTTT	CASSLVAGTGTDTQYF
TRBV5-5	TRBJ2-1	NA	NA	TGTGCCAGCAGCTCCCGGGACTACAATGAGCAGTTCTTC	CASSSRDYNEQFF
TRBV13	TRBJ2-5	NA	NA	TGTGCCAGCAGCCCCCGCGGGTGGCAGGGGAGTTCTCGAGAGACCCAGTACTTC	CASSPRGWQGSSRETQYF
TRBV19	TRBJ2-2	TRBD2	NA	TGTGCCAGTAGTGATATTGGACTAGCGTTCACCGGGGAGCTGTTTTTT	CASSDIGLAFTGELFF
TRBV11-3	TRBJ1-1	TRBD1	NA	TGTGCCAGCAGCTTAGGACAGGGTACTGAAGCTTTCTTT	CASSLGQGTEAFF
TRBV28	TRBJ2-7	NA	few	TGTGCCAGCAGAAGGGGTTCCTACGAGCAGTACTTC	CASRRGSYEQYF
TRBV18	TRBJ1-5	NA	NA	TGTGCCAGCTCACCCGACAGGAGTAAAGAGCAGCCCCAGCATTTT	CASSPDRSKEQPQHF
TRBV12-3/TRBV12-4	TRBJ2-1	TRBD2	NA	TGTGCCAGCAGTTTGAAACTAGCGAATGAGCAGTTCTTC	CASSLKLANEQFF
TRBV2	TRBJ1-5	TRBD1	NA	TGTGCCAGCAGTGTCTCCCGGGACAGACATAGCAATCAGCCCCAGCATTTT	CASSVSRDRHSNQPQHF
TRBV5-1	TRBJ1-2	TRBD1	NA	TGCGCCAGCAGCTTGAGACAGGGCTATGGCTACACCTTC	CASSLRQGYGYTF
TRBV4-2	TRBJ2-7	TRBD1	NA	TGTGCCAGCAGCCATAGGGGACAGCAAAACTCCTACGAGCAGTACTTC	CASSHRGQQNSYEQYF
TRBV7-9	TRBJ2-3	TRBD1	NA	TGTGCCAGCAGCTACCGACAGGGTTCCACAGATACGCAGTATTTT	CASSYRQGSTDTQYF
TRBV28	TRBJ2-3	TRBD1	NA	TGTGCCAGCAGAAGAACAGGGGTAGATACGCAGTATTTT	CASRRTGVDTQYF
TRBV2	TRBJ2-7	NA	NA	TGTGCCAGCATGAGGGACATCTACGAGCAGTACTTC	CASMRDIYEQYF
TRBV11-2	TRBJ2-1	NA	NA	TGTGCCAGCAGCTTAGTCCGGAATGAGCAGTTCTTC	CASSLVRNEQFF
TRBV3-1/TRBV3-2	TRBJ2-7	NA	NA	TGTGCCAGCAGCCCTGACAGGAGCTCCTACGAGCAGTACTTC	CASSPDRSSYEQYF
TRBV5-6	TRBJ2-2	TRBD2	NA	TGTGCCAGCAGCCTGGGACTAGACGGCGGGGAGCTGTTTTTT	CASSLGLDGGELFF
TRBV9	TRBJ2-2	NA	NA	TGTGCCAGCAGCCCTACAGGAACCGGGGAGCTGTTTTTT	CASSPTGTGELFF
TRBV5-1	TRBJ1-1	TRBD1	NA	TGCGCCAGCAGCCGGGGACAGGTTGTTGCTGAAGCTTTCTTT	CASSRGQVVAEAFF
TRBV28	TRBJ2-1	TRBD1	NA	TGTGCCAGCAAAACAGGGGGCTCCTACAATGAGCAGTTCTTC	CASKTGGSYNEQFF
TRBV15	TRBJ2-7	TRBD2	NA	TGTGCCACCAGCAGGTTAGCGGGGAACTCCTACGAGCAGTACTTC	CATSRLAGNSYEQYF
TRBV5-1	TRBJ1-1	TRBD1	NA	TGCGCCAGCAGCGGAGCTCGGACAGGGACGAACACTGAAGCTTTCTTT	CASSGARTGTNTEAFF
TRBV6-5	TRBJ1-3	NA	NA	TGTGCCAGCAGTTATTCTCGAGGGTCTGGAAACACCATATATTTT	CASSYSRGSGNTIYF
TRBV30	TRBJ1-5	NA	NA	TGTGCCTGGAGTAAATATAGCAATCAGCCCCAGCATTTT	CAWSKYSNQPQHF
TRBV30	TRBJ2-1	NA	NA	TGTGCCTGGAGTCCTACCTACAATGAGCAGTTCTTC	CAWSPTYNEQFF
TRBV5-1	TRBJ1-1	NA	NA	TGCGCCAGCAGCTTGGGCAGGGGAGTTGGGAACACTGAAGCTTTCTTT	CASSLGRGVGNTEAFF
TRBV6-1	TRBJ2-3	TRBD1	NA	TGTGCCAGCAGTGAATTAAAGGGGGCGGGTACAGATACGCAGTATTTT	CASSELKGAGTDTQYF
TRBV27	TRBJ1-1	NA	NA	TGTGCCAGCAGTTTAATGTGGGGGGATGAAGCTTTCTTT	CASSLMWGDEAFF
TRBV30	TRBJ1-6	TRBD1	NA	TGTGCCTGGAGCGTCCCTGGGACAGGACCTTCACCCCTCCACTTT	CAWSVPGTGPSPLHF
TRBV18	TRBJ2-3	TRBD2	NA	TGTGCCAGCTCACCATCGCGGGGGAACACAGATACGCAGTATTTT	CASSPSRGNTDTQYF
TRBV5-4	TRBJ2-1	NA	NA	TGTGCCAGCAGCTTCAGGAGGCTGGGCAATGAGCAGTTCTTC	CASSFRRLGNEQFF
TRBV3-1/TRBV3-2	TRBJ2-5	TRBD1	NA	TGTGCCAGCAGCCGAAGGGGGCCCGGAGAGACCCAGTACTTC	CASSRRGPGETQYF
TRBV11-1	TRBJ2-3	NA	NA	TGTGCCAGCAGCTTAGGAGGGCCAAAAGATACGCAGTATTTT	CASSLGGPKDTQYF
TRBV9	TRBJ1-4	NA	NA	TGTGCCAGCAGCGTAAGTAGCAGCCGTGAAAAACTGTTTTTT	CASSVSSSREKLFF
TRBV3-1/TRBV3-2	TRBJ1-3	TRBD1	NA	TGTGCCAGCAGCCAAGTCCCGGGACAGGGAAACACCATATATTTT	CASSQVPGQGNTIYF
TRBV29-1	TRBJ2-5	NA	NA	TGCAGCGTTGGGCTAGCGGAGACCCAGTACTTC	CSVGLAETQYF
TRBV25-1	TRBJ2-7	TRBD1	once	TGTGCCAGCAGTGAATATATACAGGGGACCGAGCAGTACTTC	CASSEYIQGTEQYF
TRBV7-9	TRBJ2-7	NA	NA	TGTGCCAGCAGCTTAGAAACAGCTCCCTACGAGCAGTACTTC	CASSLETAPYEQYF
TRBV7-9	TRBJ2-7	TRBD2	NA	TGTGCCAGCAGCTCCCCCCTTAGCGGGGGCCAGCAGTACTTC	CASSSPLSGGQQYF
TRBV7-3	TRBJ2-7	NA	NA	TGTGCCAGCAGCTTAACGGCAGGGGGGTACGAGCAGTACTTC	CASSLTAGGYEQYF
TRBV11-3	TRBJ2-7	TRBD1	NA	TGTGCCAGCAGCTTGGGCCAGGGGGCCTACGAGCAGTACTTC	CASSLGQGAYEQYF
TRBV7-2	TRBJ2-1	NA	NA	TGTGCCAGCGGCTCAGGGATTCATCAAAATGAGCAGTTCTTC	CASGSGIHQNEQFF
TRBV5-5	TRBJ1-3	NA	NA	TGTGCCAGCAGCCTCCGGGACACAAACTCTGGAAACACCATATATTTT	CASSLRDTNSGNTIYF
TRBV7-9	TRBJ2-7	TRBD1	once	TGTGCCAGCAGCTTAGGTACAGGGGGTGAATACGAGCAGTACTTC	CASSLGTGGEYEQYF
TRBV5-8	TRBJ2-7	NA	NA	TGTGCCAGCGGCAGGTACGAGCAGTACTTC	CASGRYEQYF
TRBV7-2	TRBJ2-7	NA	NA	TGTGCCAGCAGCCTCCTGCCGGGGGACGAGCAGTACTTC	CASSLLPGDEQYF
TRBV10-3	TRBJ1-6	TRBD1	NA	TGTGCCATCAGTGAGAGCAACCGACAGGGAGGCTCACCCCTCCACTTT	CAISESNRQGGSPLHF
TRBV7-9	TRBJ2-3	TRBD2	NA	TGTGCCAGCAGAACGGGACTAGCGGGCTCTAGCACAGATACGCAGTATTTT	CASRTGLAGSSTDTQYF
TRBV6-1	TRBJ2-7	NA	NA	TGTGCCAGCAGTGAAGCGGCAGGGCAAGGTTACGAGCAGTACTTC	CASSEAAGQGYEQYF
TRBV9	TRBJ1-6	NA	NA	TGTGCCAGCAGCGTAGGAGGGTCAGGGAGGAATTCACCCCTCCACTTT	CASSVGGSGRNSPLHF
TRBV4-2	TRBJ1-3	NA	NA	TGTGCCAGCAGCCCGGACACCCGCTCTGGAAACACCATATATTTT	CASSPDTRSGNTIYF
TRBV5-1	TRBJ1-2	NA	NA	TGCGCCAGCAGCTTGGCCGGGGACTATGGCTACACCTTC	CASSLAGDYGYTF
TRBV30	TRBJ2-7	TRBD1	NA	TGTGCCTGGAGTACGGGGACAGGGATTGGCGACGAGCAGTACTTC	CAWSTGTGIGDEQYF
TRBV28	TRBJ1-5	NA	NA	TGTGCCAGCAGTTCCACTGGGGGGTCTAGTCAGCCCCAGCATTTT	CASSSTGGSSQPQHF
TRBV27	TRBJ2-3	NA	NA	TGTGCCAGCAGTTTATTTCGAGCAGATACGCAGTATTTT	CASSLFRADTQYF